The source of this T cell receptor (beta chain) is a study of identical twins. The CDR3 covers 12 residues. V lost 10 bases to trimming and J lost 2 bases; unmatched junction nucleotides: 5. Germline V gives CDR1 MNHEY, CDR2 SVGAGI. MiXCR, run by TCRdb on the 5' RACE reads, gives a single entry per CDR3 protein. This table holds 200,000 to 250,000 distinct CDR3 sequences, less than 8% found once. The sample was also linked to a second study, of yellow fever vaccine responses in identical twins. That paper states: Among the twins, the vaccine T cell response reportedly seemed partly convergent and partly personalized.

The chain has TRBV6-5 and TRBJ2-7, with 7 positions matching TRBD1. Sequencing was carried out using memory (CD45RO+) T cells sorted from blood. This receptor was taken from a woman under 30 in good health. The CDR3 region is CATQQGPYEQYF. The CDR3 region has the DNA TGTGCCACACAACAGGGGCCCTACGAGCAGTACTTC.